The clone carrying this TCR beta chain was counted many times. Its antigen is as yet unknown. Original processing methods: A typical sample had 95,638 TCRs, with about 23,224 to 750,000 overall. Each CDR3 protein is one row after TCRdb ran MiXCR on the 5' RACE reads. The V and J calls and clone size come from TCRdb's table, not from the authors' own analysis. The sample records approximately 150,000 distinct CDR3 sequences, 4.1% being singletons. CDR1 and CDR2 (germline): LNHDA, SQIVND (reference sequence). The CDR3 sequence is 16 residues long. Trimming took 5 bases from V and 5 from J; bases not matched to a gene: 10. The record originates from a study of human T cells and chemical hapten exposure. Whole-study findings and limits: Sensitization with DPC brought no change to TCRs above 1 in 1000 in frequency.

Unfractionated whole blood served as the source for total RNA extraction. This chain connects TRBV19 to TRBJ2-5; 11 bases line up with TRBD2. This sequence was found in a female donor in good health. The CDR3 here is CASSGMSSGGSETQYF. DNA of the CDR3: TGTGCCAGTAGTGGGATGTCTAGCGGGGGGAGCGAGACCCAGTACTTC.